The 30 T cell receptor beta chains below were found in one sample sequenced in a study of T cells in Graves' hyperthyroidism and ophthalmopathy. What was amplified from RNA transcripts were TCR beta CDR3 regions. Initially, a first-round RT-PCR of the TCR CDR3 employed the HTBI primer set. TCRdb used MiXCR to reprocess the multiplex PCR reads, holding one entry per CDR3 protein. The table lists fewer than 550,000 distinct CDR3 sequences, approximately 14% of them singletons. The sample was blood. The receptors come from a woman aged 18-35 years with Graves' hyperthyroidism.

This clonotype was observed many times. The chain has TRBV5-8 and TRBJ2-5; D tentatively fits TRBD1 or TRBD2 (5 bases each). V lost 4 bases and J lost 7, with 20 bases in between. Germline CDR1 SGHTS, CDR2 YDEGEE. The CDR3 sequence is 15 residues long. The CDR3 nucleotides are TGTGCCAGCAGCCCACGGGGTCTAGGGGCAGGGACCCAGTACTTC. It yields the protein CASSPRGLGAGTQYF.

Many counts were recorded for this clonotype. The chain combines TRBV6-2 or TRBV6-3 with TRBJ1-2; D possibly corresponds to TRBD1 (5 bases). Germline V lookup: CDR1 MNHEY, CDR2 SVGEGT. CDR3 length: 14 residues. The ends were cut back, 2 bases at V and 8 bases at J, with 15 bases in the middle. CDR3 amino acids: CASSYGAGRRGYTF. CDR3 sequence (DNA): TGTGCCAGCAGTTACGGGGCAGGGAGAAGGGGCTACACCTTC.

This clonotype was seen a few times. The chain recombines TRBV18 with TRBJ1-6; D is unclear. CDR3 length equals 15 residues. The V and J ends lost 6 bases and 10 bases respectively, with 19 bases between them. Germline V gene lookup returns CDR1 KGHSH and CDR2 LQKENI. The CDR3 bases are TGTGCCAGCTCCGGTCAGTCGGAACAGTGGTCACCCCTCCACTTT. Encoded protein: CASSGQSEQWSPLHF.

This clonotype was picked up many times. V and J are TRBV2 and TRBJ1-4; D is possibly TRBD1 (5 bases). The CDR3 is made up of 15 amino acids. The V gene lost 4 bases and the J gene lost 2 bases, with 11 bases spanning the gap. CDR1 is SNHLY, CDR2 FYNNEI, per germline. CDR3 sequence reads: CASSGTPGTNEKLFF. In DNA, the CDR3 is TGTGCCAGCAGTGGGACACCCGGGACTAATGAAAAACTGTTTTTT. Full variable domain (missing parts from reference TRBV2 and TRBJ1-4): EPEVTQTPSHQVTQMGQEVILRCVPISNHLYFYWYRQILGQKVEFLVSFYNNEISEKSEIFDDQFSVERPDGSNFTLKIRSTKLEDSAMYFCASSGTPGTNEKLFFGSGTQLSVL.

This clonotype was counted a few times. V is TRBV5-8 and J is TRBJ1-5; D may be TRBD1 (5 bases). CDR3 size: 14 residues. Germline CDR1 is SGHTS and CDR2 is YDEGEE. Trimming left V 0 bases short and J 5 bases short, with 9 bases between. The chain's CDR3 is CASSLGRAHQPQHF. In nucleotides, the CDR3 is TGTGCCAGCAGCTTGGGCAGGGCACATCAGCCCCAGCATTTT.

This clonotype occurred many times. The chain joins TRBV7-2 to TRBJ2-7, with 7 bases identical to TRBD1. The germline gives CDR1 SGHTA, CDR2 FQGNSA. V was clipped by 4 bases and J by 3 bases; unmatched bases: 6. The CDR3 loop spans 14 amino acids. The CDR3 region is CASSSHRGGYEQYF. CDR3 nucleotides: TGTGCCAGCAGCTCTCACAGGGGTGGCTACGAGCAGTACTTC.

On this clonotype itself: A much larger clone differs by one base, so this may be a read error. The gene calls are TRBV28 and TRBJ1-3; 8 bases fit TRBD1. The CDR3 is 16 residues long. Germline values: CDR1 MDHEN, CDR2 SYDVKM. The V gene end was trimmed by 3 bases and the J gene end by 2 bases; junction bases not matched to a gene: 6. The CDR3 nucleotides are TGTGCCAGCAGTTTCCTGACAGGGGCGGCTGGAAACACCATATATTTT. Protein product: CASSFLTGAAGNTIYF.

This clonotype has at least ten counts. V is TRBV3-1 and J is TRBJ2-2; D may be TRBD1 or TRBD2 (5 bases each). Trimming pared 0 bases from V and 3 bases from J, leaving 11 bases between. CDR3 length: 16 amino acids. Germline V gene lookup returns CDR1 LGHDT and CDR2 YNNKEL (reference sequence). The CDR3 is CASSQDGKGYTGELFF. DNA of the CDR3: TGTGCCAGCAGCCAAGACGGGAAGGGGTACACCGGGGAGCTGTTTTTT.

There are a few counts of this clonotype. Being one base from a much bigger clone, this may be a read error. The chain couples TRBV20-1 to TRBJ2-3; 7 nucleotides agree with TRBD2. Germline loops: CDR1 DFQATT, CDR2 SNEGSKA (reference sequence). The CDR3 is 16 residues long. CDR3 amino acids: CSAIPATKRGTDAQYF. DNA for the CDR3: TGCAGTGCGATACCGGCAACAAAGCGGGGCACAGATGCGCAGTATTTT.

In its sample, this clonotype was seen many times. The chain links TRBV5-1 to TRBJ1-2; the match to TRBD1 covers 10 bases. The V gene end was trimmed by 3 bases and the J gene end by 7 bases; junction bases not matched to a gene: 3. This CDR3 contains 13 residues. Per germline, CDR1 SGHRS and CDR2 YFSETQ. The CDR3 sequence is CASSWDRGSGYTF. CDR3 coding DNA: TGCGCCAGCAGCTGGGACAGGGGAAGTGGCTACACCTTC.

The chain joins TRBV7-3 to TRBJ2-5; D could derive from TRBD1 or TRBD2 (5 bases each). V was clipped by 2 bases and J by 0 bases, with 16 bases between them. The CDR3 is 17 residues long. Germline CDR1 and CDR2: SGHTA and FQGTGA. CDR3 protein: CASSLGRGPRYQETQYF. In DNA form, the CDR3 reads TGTGCCAGCAGCTTAGGAAGGGGACCCAGGTACCAAGAGACCCAGTACTTC.

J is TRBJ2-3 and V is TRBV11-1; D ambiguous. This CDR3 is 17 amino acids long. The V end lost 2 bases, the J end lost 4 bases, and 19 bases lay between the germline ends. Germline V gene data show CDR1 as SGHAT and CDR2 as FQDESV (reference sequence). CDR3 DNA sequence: TGTGCCAGCAGCTTAATTGGTGGAACGGGCCGTTCAGATACGCAGTATTTT. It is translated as CASSLIGGTGRSDTQYF.

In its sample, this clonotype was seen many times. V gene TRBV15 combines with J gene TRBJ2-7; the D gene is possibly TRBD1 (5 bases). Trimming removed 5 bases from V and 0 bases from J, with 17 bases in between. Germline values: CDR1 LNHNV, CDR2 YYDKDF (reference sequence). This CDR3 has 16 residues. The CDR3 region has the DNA TGTGCCACCAGCCCCCGAAGGGGCAGGAGCTCCTACGAGCAGTACTTC. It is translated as CATSPRRGRSSYEQYF.

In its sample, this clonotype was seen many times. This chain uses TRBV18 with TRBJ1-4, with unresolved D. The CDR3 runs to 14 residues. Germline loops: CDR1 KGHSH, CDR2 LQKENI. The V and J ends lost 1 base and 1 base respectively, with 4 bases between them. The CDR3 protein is CASSPLGTNEKLFF. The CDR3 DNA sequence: TGTGCCAGCTCACCACTGGGAACTAATGAAAAACTGTTTTTT. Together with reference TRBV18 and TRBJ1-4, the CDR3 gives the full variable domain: NAGVMQNPRHLVRRRGQEARLRCSPMKGHSHVYWYRQLPEEGLKFMVYLQKENIIDESGMPKERFSAEFPKEGPSILRIQQVVRGDSAAYFCASSPLGTNEKLFFGSGTQLSVL.

The CDR3 region is CASSQDTLGQGAYEQYF. CDR3 coding DNA: TGCGCCAGCAGCCAAGATACTCTGGGACAGGGGGCCTACGAGCAGTACTTC. The chain has TRBV4-1 and TRBJ2-7; 11 bases are shared with TRBD1. In germline, CDR1 is MGHRA, CDR2 YSYEKL. Trimming removed 0 bases from V and 2 bases from J; junction bases left unmatched: 6. CDR3 length: 17 amino acids.

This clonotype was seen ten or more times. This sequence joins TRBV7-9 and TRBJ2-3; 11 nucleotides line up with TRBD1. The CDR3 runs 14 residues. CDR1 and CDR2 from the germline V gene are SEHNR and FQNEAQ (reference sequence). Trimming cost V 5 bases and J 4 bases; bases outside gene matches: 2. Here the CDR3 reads CASSRDRGADTQYF. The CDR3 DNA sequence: TGTGCCAGCAGCCGGGACAGGGGGGCAGATACGCAGTATTTT. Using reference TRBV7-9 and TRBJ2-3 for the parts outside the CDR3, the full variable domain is DTGVSQNPRHKITKRGQNVTFRCDPISEHNRLYWYRQTLGQGPEFLTYFQNEAQLEKSRLLSDRFSAERPKGSFSTLEIQRTEQGDSAMYLCASSRDRGADTQYFGPGTRLTVL.

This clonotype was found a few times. CDR3 in DNA: TGTGCCCCGGCGGATCACAATGAGCAGTTCTTC. As protein: CAPADHNEQFF. The rearrangement links TRBV2 to TRBJ2-1; D unclear. Germline lookup yields CDR1 SNHLY and CDR2 FYNNEI. There are 11 residues in the CDR3. With 11 bases removed from V and 5 bases from J, the gap between germline ends came to 10 bases.

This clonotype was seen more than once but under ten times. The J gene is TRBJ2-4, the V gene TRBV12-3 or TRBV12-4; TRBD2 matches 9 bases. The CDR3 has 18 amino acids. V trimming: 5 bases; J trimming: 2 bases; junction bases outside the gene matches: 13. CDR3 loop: CASSGGLAPGVTKNIQYF. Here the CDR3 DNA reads TGTGCCAGCAGTGGAGGACTAGCGCCCGGGGTGACCAAAAACATTCAGTACTTC.

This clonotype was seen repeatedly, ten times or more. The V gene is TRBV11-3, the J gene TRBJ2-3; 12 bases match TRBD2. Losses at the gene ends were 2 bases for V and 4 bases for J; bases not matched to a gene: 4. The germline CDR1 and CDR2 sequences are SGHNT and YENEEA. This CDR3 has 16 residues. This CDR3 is CASSLHLAGGPDTQYF. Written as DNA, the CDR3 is TGTGCCAGCAGCTTACACCTAGCGGGGGGGCCAGATACGCAGTATTTT.

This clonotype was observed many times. As DNA, the CDR3 is TGTGCCAGCAGTGGAACAGGGGGCTCGGGGCAGCCCCAGCATTTT. As protein: CASSGTGGSGQPQHF. The gene calls are TRBV2 and TRBJ1-5; 9 nucleotides align to TRBD1. The ends lost 4 bases at V and 7 bases at J; junction bases unmatched: 8. The CDR3 covers 15 residues. The germline gives CDR1 SNHLY, CDR2 FYNNEI.

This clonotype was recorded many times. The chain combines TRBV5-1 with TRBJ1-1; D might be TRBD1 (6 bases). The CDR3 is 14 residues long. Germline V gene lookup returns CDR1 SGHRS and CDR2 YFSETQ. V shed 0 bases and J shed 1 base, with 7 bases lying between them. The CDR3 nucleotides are TGCGCCAGCAGCTTGGAGGGGGAGAACACTGAAGCTTTCTTT. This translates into CASSLEGENTEAFF. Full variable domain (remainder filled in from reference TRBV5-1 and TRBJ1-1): KAGVTQTPRYLIKTRGQQVTLSCSPISGHRSVSWYQQTPGQGLQFLFEYFSETQRNKGNFPGRFSGRQFSNSRSEMNVSTLELGDSALYLCASSLEGENTEAFFGQGTRLTVV.

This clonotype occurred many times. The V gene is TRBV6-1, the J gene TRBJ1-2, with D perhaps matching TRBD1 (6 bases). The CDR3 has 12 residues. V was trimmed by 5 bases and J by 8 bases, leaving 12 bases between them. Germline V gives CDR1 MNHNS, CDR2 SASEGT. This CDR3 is CASSTHREGYTF. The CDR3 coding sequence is TGTGCCAGCAGTACCCACAGGGAGGGCTACACCTTC.

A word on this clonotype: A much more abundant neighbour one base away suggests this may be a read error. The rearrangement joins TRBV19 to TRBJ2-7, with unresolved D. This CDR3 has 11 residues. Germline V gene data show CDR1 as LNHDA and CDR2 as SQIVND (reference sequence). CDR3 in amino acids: CASSQTTERYF. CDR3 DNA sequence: TGTGCCAGTAGTCAAACGACCGAGCGGTACTTC.

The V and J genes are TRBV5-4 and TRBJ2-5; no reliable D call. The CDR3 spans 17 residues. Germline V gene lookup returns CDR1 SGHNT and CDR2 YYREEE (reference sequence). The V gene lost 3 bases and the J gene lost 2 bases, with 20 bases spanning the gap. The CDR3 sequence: CASSSVGWAGRQETQYF. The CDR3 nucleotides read TGTGCCAGCAGCTCTGTGGGTTGGGCAGGTCGGCAAGAGACCCAGTACTTC.

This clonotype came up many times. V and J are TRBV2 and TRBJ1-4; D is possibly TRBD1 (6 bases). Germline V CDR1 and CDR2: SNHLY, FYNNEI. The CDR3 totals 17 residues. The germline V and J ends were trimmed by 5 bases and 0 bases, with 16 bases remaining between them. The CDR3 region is CASSPRGASPTNEKLFF. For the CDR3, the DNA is TGTGCCAGCAGTCCCAGGGGCGCGAGTCCAACTAATGAAAAACTGTTTTTT.

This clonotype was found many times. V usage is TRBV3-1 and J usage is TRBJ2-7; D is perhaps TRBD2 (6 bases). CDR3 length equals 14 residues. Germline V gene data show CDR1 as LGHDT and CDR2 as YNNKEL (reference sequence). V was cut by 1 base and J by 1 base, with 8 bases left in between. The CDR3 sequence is CASSQASVSYEQYF. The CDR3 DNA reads TGTGCCAGCAGCCAAGCTAGCGTGTCCTACGAGCAGTACTTC.

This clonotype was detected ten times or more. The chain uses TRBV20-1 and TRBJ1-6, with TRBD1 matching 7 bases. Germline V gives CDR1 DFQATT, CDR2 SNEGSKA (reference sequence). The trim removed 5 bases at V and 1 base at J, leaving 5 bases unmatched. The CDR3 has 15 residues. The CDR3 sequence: CSARDRASYNSPLHF. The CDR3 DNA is TGCAGTGCTCGCGACAGGGCTTCCTATAATTCACCCCTCCACTTT.

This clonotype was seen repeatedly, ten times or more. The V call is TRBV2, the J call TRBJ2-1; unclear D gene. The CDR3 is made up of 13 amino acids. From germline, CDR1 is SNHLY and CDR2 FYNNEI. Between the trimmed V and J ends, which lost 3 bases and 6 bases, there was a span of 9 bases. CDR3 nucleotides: TGTGCCAGCAGTGACCGCGACTTCAATGAGCAGTTCTTC. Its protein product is CASSDRDFNEQFF.

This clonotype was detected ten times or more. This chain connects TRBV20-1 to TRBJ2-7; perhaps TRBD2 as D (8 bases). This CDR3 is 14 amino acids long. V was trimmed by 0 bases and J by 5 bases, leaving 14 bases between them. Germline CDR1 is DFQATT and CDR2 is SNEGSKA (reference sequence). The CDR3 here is CSARDSGGGDEQYF. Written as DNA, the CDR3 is TGCAGTGCTAGAGATTCGGGAGGGGGCGACGAGCAGTACTTC.

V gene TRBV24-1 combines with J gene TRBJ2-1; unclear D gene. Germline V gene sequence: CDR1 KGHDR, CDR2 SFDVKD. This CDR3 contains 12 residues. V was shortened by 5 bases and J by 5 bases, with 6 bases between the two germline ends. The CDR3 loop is CATSAFNNEQFF. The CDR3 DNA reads TGTGCCACCAGTGCGTTCAACAATGAGCAGTTCTTC.